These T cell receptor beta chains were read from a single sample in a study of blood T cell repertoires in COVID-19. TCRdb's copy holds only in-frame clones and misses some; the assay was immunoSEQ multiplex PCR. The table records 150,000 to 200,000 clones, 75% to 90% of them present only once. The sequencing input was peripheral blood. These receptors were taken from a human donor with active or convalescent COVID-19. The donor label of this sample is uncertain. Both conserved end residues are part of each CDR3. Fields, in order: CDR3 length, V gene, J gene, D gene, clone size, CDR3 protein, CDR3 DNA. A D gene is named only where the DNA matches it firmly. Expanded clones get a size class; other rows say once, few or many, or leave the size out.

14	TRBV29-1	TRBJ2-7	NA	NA	CSAGEGQGSYEQYF	TGCAGCGCCGGGGAGGGGCAGGGGAGCTACGAGCAGTACTTC
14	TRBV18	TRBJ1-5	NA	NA	CASSLQGRDQPQHF	TGTGCCAGCTCACTTCAGGGCAGGGATCAGCCCCAGCATTTT
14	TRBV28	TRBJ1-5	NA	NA	CASSPGGPTRPQHF	TGTGCCAGCAGCCCGGGGGGCCCCACCCGGCCCCAGCATTTT
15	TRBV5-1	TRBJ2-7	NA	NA	CASSLGAGKGNEQYF	TGCGCCAGCAGCTTAGGGGCGGGGAAGGGGAACGAGCAGTACTTC
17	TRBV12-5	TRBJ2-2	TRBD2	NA	CASGLPTRTRYSGELFF	TGTGCTAGTGGTTTGCCTACTCGGACTAGATACTCCGGGGAGCTGTTTTTT
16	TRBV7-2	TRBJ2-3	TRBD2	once	CASSLKLAGARDTQYF	TGTGCCAGCAGCTTAAAACTAGCGGGGGCCCGGGATACGCAGTATTTT
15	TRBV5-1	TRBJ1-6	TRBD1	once	CASSLGDRGLSVLHF	TGCGCCAGCAGCTTGGGGGACAGGGGCCTTTCGGTCCTCCACTTT
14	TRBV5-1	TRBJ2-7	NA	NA	CATKPTGGSYEQYF	TGCGCCACCAAACCCACAGGCGGATCCTACGAGCAGTACTTC
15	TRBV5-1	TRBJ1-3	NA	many	CASSLDPGTGNTIYF	TGCGCCAGCAGCTTGGATCCCGGGACTGGAAACACCATATATTTT
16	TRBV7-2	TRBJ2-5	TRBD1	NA	CASSLIRGRSWETQYF	TGTGCCAGCAGCTTAATCAGGGGGCGTTCGTGGGAGACCCAGTACTTC
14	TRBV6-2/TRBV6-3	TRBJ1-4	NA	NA	CASSITDSAEKLFF	TGTGCCAGCAGTATTACCGACTCGGCGGAAAAACTGTTTTTT
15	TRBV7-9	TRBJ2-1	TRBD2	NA	CASTPGLAAYGEQFF	TGTGCCAGCACTCCGGGACTAGCTGCCTATGGTGAGCAGTTCTTC
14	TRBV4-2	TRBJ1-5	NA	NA	CASSPLGSNQPQHF	TGTGCCAGCAGCCCGCTTGGCAGCAATCAGCCCCAGCATTTT
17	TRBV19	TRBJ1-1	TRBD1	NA	CASSIDPTGGPNTEAFF	TGTGCCAGTAGTATAGATCCGACAGGGGGTCCGAACACTGAAGCTTTCTTT
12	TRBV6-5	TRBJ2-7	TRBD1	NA	CASSPGQLGQYF	TGTGCCAGCAGCCCGGGACAGTTGGGGCAGTACTTC
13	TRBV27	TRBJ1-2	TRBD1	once	CASSLDRVGGYTF	TGTGCCAGCAGTTTAGACAGGGTGGGTGGCTACACCTTC
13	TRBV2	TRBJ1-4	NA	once	CASTRSTGEKLFF	TGTGCCAGCACCCGTAGCACAGGGGAAAAACTGTTTTTT
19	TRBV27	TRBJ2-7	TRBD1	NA	CASSPYFPGQGLSSYEQYF	TGTGCCAGCAGTCCGTACTTCCCGGGACAGGGGTTGAGCTCCTACGAGCAGTACTTC
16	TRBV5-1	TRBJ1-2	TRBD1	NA	CASSLEVGQGYYGYTF	TGCGCCAGCAGCTTGGAGGTGGGACAGGGGTACTATGGCTACACCTTC
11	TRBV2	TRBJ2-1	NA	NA	CASSPGQRQFF	TGTGCCAGCAGTCCCGGACAGCGGCAGTTCTTC
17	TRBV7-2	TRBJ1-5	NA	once	CASSQGGPTLSNQPQHF	TGTGCCAGCAGCCAGGGAGGGCCCACACTTTCCAATCAGCCCCAGCATTTT
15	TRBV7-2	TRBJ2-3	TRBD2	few	CASSLGAGLEDTQYF	TGTGCCAGCAGCTTAGGAGCGGGGTTGGAAGATACGCAGTATTTT
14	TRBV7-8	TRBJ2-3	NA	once	CASSPLSGTDTQYF	TGTGCCAGCAGCCCTCTTTCAGGCACAGATACGCAGTATTTT
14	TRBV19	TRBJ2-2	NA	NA	CASSIGRSSGELFF	TGTGCCAGTAGTATCGGCAGGTCGTCCGGGGAGCTGTTTTTT
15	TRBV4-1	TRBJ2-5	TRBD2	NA	CASSPWAAGGETQYF	TGCGCCAGCAGCCCCTGGGCAGCGGGGGGTGAGACCCAGTACTTC
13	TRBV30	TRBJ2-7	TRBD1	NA	CAWTRTGPNEQYF	TGTGCCTGGACCCGGACAGGTCCCAACGAGCAGTACTTC
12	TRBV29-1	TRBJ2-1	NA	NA	CSVYRDYNEQFF	TGCAGCGTTTACAGGGATTACAATGAGCAGTTCTTC
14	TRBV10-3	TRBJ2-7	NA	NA	CAISEVGDDREQYF	TGTGCCATCAGTGAGGTTGGGGATGACAGGGAGCAGTACTTC
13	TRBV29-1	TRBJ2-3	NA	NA	CSGSGRYTDTQYF	TGCAGCGGAAGCGGTAGATACACAGATACGCAGTATTTT
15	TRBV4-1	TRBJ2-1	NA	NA	CASSQGQSSYNEQFF	TGCGCCAGCAGCCAAGGGCAGTCCTCCTACAATGAGCAGTTCTTC
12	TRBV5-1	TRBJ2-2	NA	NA	CASSWGDGELFF	TGCGCCAGCAGCTGGGGGGACGGGGAGCTGTTTTTT
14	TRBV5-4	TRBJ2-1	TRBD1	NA	CASSFRQGLDEQFF	TGTGCCAGCAGCTTTCGACAGGGGTTAGATGAGCAGTTCTTC
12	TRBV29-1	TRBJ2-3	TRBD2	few	CSASGGADTQYF	TGCAGCGCCAGCGGGGGGGCAGATACGCAGTATTTT
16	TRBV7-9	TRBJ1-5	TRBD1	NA	CASSLVGTASNQPQHF	TGTGCCAGCAGCTTAGTAGGGACAGCTAGCAATCAGCCCCAGCATTTT
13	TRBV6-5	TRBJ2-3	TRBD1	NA	CAALTGGSDTQYF	TGTGCCGCTCTAACAGGGGGGTCAGATACGCAGTATTTT
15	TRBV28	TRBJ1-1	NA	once	CASNLRSRQVRGAFF	TGTGCCAGCAACTTGAGGTCACGACAGGTTAGGGGGGCTTTCTTT
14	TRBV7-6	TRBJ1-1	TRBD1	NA	CASSRDSLNTEAFF	TGTGCCAGCAGCCGGGACAGCCTTAACACTGAAGCTTTCTTT
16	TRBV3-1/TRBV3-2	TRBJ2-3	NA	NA	CASSQDIFTGTDTQYF	TGTGCCAGCAGCCAAGATATCTTCACGGGCACAGATACGCAGTATTTT
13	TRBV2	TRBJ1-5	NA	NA	CASSEDRYQPQHF	TGTGCCAGCAGTGAAGACAGATATCAGCCCCAGCATTTT
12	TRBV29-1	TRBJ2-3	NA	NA	CSVGKKWDTQYF	TGCAGCGTCGGGAAGAAATGGGATACGCAGTATTTT
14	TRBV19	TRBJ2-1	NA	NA	CASSLGGAVNEQFF	TGTGCCAGTAGTCTTGGGGGGGCAGTAAATGAGCAGTTCTTC
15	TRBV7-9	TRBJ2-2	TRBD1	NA	CASPRGQAGSGELFF	TGTGCCAGCCCGAGGGGACAGGCGGGTTCCGGGGAGCTGTTTTTT
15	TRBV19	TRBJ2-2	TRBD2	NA	CASSIDAGAAGELFF	TGTGCCAGTAGTATAGATGCGGGAGCCGCCGGGGAGCTGTTTTTT